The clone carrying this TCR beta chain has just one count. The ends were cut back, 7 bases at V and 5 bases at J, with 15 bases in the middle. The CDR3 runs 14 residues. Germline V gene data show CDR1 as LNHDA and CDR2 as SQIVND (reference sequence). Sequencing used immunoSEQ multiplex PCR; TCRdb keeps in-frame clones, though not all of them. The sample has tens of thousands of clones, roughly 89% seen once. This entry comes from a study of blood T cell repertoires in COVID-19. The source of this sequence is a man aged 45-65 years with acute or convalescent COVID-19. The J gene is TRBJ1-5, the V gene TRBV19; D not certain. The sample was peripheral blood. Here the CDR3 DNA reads TGTGCCAGTAAGCGGGGAAGGGATGATCAGCCCCAGCATTTT. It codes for CASKRGRDDQPQHF.